A single sample is the source of the 19 T cell receptor beta chains below, sequenced in a study of T cells after yellow fever vaccination. TCRdb fed the 5' RACE reads into MiXCR, producing one record per CDR3 protein. The sample lists tens of thousands of distinct CDR3 sequences, 7.7% occurring once. The source material was CD8+ T cells sorted from PBMCs, sampled on the day of the yellow fever booster vaccination. The receptor source for this set is a man aged 30-40 years who received the YFV17D yellow fever vaccine.

This clonotype was seen at least ten times. This CDR3 is CASSLGYNEQYF. Written as DNA, the CDR3 is TGTGCCAGCAGCTTAGGGTATAACGAGCAGTACTTC. The rearrangement joins TRBV7-9 to TRBJ2-7, with unresolved D. V lost 1 base and J 5 bases, leaving 6 bases between the germline ends. The CDR3 has 12 residues. Germline CDR1 reads SEHNR; CDR2 reads FQNEAQ (reference sequence).

This clonotype came up a few times. CDR3 sequence: CASSGLAGYPSYEQYF. The CDR3 DNA follows: TGTGCCAGTAGCGGACTAGCGGGATACCCTTCCTACGAGCAGTACTTC. The chain joins TRBV19 to TRBJ2-7; 12 nucleotides match TRBD2. CDR3 size: 16 residues. The junction had 7 bases not matched to a gene; V was cut back by 6 bases and J by 1 base. Per the germline V gene, CDR1 is LNHDA and CDR2 is SQIVND (reference sequence).

This clonotype showed up just a few times. The chain couples TRBV28 to TRBJ1-5; 9 bases are shared with TRBD1. The germline V gene has CDR1 MDHEN and CDR2 SYDVKM. V dropped 6 bases and J dropped 5; count of bases not matched to a gene: 8. The length of the CDR3 is 15 residues. The CDR3 DNA reads as TGTGCCAGCAGCCCCCCCGGACAGGGGTATCAGCCCCAGCATTTT. It specifies CASSPPGQGYQPQHF. The variable domain in full, with the rest retrieved from reference TRBV28 and TRBJ1-5, is DVKVTQSSRYLVKRTGEKVFLECVQDMDHENMFWYRQDPGLGLRLIYFSYDVKMKEKGDIPEGYSVSREKKERFSLILESASTNQTSMYLCASSPPGQGYQPQHFGDGTRLSIL.

This clonotype was seen a few times. As DNA, the CDR3 is TGTGCCGGGTCGCCGGCAGCGGGCACAGATACGCAGTATTTT. Translation: CAGSPAAGTDTQYF. J is TRBJ2-3 and V is TRBV2; D may be TRBD2 (5 bases). The CDR3 is made up of 14 amino acids. The germline V gene encodes CDR1 SNHLY and CDR2 FYNNEI. Trimming took off 11 bases at V and 1 base at J, with 16 bases between the two ends.

In its sample, this clonotype was seen a few times. CDR3 in DNA: TGTGCCAGCAGCCTTTTTTCCGTCTCCAAGGACTCCACAGATACGCAGTATTTT. This sequence encodes CASSLFSVSKDSTDTQYF. The chain uses TRBV27 and TRBJ2-3; TRBD2 is a possible D gene (5 bases). The CDR3 spans 18 residues. The ends were cut back, 6 bases at V and 2 bases at J, with 24 bases in the middle. CDR1 and CDR2 (germline): MNHEY, SMNVEV (reference sequence).

Written as DNA, the CDR3 is TGTGCCAGCAGTATGGGGAGCACTGAAGCTTTCTTT. Translated: CASSMGSTEAFF. The chain employs TRBV12-3 or TRBV12-4 and TRBJ1-1, with no clear D. Trimming left V 5 bases short and J 4 bases short, with 8 bases between. The CDR3 contains 12 residues.

The chain couples TRBV5-1 to TRBJ2-2; either TRBD1 or TRBD2 may supply D (5 bases each). The CDR3 is 17 residues long. V lost 2 bases and J 4 bases, leaving 18 bases between the germline ends. In germline, CDR1 is SGHRS, CDR2 YFSETQ. The CDR3 coding sequence is TGCGCCAGCAGCTTCTACCAGGGCCTGGCGGGCACCGGGGAGCTGTTTTTT. This gives the protein CASSFYQGLAGTGELFF.

This clonotype was detected ten times or more. The chain is built from TRBV5-6 and TRBJ2-2, with 9 bases identical to TRBD2. V dropped 0 bases and J dropped 6; count of bases not matched to a gene: 3. Per germline, CDR1 SGHDT and CDR2 YYEEEE. The CDR3 covers 15 residues. CDR3 protein: CASSLGLAGSGELFF. Written as DNA, the CDR3 is TGTGCCAGCAGCTTGGGTCTAGCGGGGTCCGGGGAGCTGTTTTTT.

The genes are TRBV5-1 and TRBJ2-7, with 12 bases matching TRBD1. V gave up 3 bases and J gave up 6 bases; unmatched junction bases: 4. The CDR3 sequence is 14 residues long. Per the germline V gene, CDR1 is SGHRS and CDR2 is YFSETQ. CDR3 in DNA: TGCGCCAGCAGCTCGGGACAGGGGGCTATCGAGCAGTACTTC. Protein product: CASSSGQGAIEQYF.

J is TRBJ2-7 and V is TRBV27; a weak D match, TRBD1 (5 bases). The germline V gene encodes CDR1 MNHEY and CDR2 SMNVEV (reference sequence). This CDR3 contains 13 residues. Trimming shortened V by 7 bases and J by 2 bases, and 12 bases separated the two germline ends. The CDR3 nucleotides read TGTGCCAGCACTCCGGCAGGGACCTACGAGCAGTACTTC. This sequence encodes CASTPAGTYEQYF.

CDR3 bases: TGTGCCAGCAGCCCGACGCGCCTCTGCTACGAGCAGTACTTC. Residues: CASSPTRLCYEQYF. The chain has TRBV5-6 and TRBJ2-7; the D is unclear. CDR1 is SGHDT, CDR2 YYEEEE, per germline. This CDR3 region has 14 residues. The V gene lost 4 bases and the J gene lost 3 bases, with 14 bases spanning the gap.

This clonotype has more than one count but fewer than ten. This chain uses TRBV6-5 with TRBJ2-7; no firm D call. V lost 1 base, J lost 3 bases, and 7 bases lay in between. The germline V gene encodes CDR1 MNHEY and CDR2 SVGAGI. The CDR3 has 13 residues. CDR3 coding DNA: TGTGCCAGCAGTTACTTTGTCGGCTACGAGCAGTACTTC. It specifies CASSYFVGYEQYF.

The chain is built from TRBV28 and TRBJ1-4; TRBD1 aligns across 8 bases. Per the germline V gene, CDR1 is MDHEN and CDR2 is SYDVKM. With V trimmed by 5 bases and J by 6 bases, 11 bases remained unmatched. The CDR3 runs 16 residues. The CDR3: CASSPWSDREDEKLFF. The CDR3 nucleotides read TGTGCCAGCAGTCCCTGGTCGGACAGGGAGGATGAAAAACTGTTTTTT.

This clonotype was seen a handful of times. The chain recombines TRBV18 with TRBJ2-7; unclear D gene. V lost 5 bases, J lost 3 bases, and 14 bases lay in between. The length of the CDR3 is 14 residues. Germline CDR1 is KGHSH and CDR2 is LQKENI. CDR3 coding DNA: TGTGCCAGCTCATCGAAAGGCCCGGGCTACGAGCAGTACTTC. Translated: CASSSKGPGYEQYF.

This sequence joins TRBV29-1 and TRBJ2-3, with D hard to call. The CDR3 contains 14 residues. V was pared by 3 bases and J by 0 bases, with 10 bases between. Germline V lookup: CDR1 SQVTM, CDR2 ANQGSEA. CDR3 DNA: TGCAGCGTTGACAGTGGACCGAGCACAGATACGCAGTATTTT. Encoded protein: CSVDSGPSTDTQYF.

Details on this clonotype: This may be a read error: a much more frequent sequence differs by one nucleotide. V gene TRBV12-3 or TRBV12-4 combines with J gene TRBJ2-1; tentatively, D is TRBD1 (6 bases). The CDR3 consists of 15 residues. Trimming shortened V by 5 bases and J by 5 bases, and 16 bases separated the two germline ends. The DNA for the CDR3 is TGTGCCAGCAGTGAGAGTGGGACATCAAACAATGAGCAGTTCTTC. Protein: CASSESGTSNNEQFF.

The sample holds many counts of this clonotype. The rearrangement uses TRBV4-2 and TRBJ2-2, with 7 nucleotides matching TRBD1. Germline CDR1 and CDR2: LGHNA and YNFKEQ. V gave up 0 bases and J gave up 4 bases; unmatched junction bases: 8. The CDR3 runs 17 residues. CDR3 protein: CASSQDPETGITGELFF. The CDR3 DNA follows: TGTGCCAGCAGCCAAGATCCCGAGACAGGGATCACCGGGGAGCTGTTTTTT.

A few counts support this clonotype. This chain links TRBV6-1 with TRBJ2-3; 9 bases align to TRBD1. The CDR3 extends over 15 amino acids. Trimming cost V 5 bases and J 6 bases; bases outside gene matches: 9. CDR1 and CDR2 from the germline V gene are MNHNS and SASEGT. CDR3 sequence (DNA): TGTGCCAGCAGTACCCTGACAGGGGGTTGGGATACGCAGTATTTT. Residues: CASSTLTGGWDTQYF.

This clonotype was seen ten or more times. The rearrangement joins TRBV6-5 to TRBJ2-5; D gene ambiguous. The CDR3 consists of 14 residues. The germline V gene has CDR1 MNHEY and CDR2 SVGAGI. The V end lost 0 bases, the J end lost 2 bases, and 7 bases lay between the germline ends. The chain's CDR3 is CASSYSGQQETQYF. CDR3 in DNA: TGTGCCAGCAGTTACTCCGGTCAGCAAGAGACCCAGTACTTC.